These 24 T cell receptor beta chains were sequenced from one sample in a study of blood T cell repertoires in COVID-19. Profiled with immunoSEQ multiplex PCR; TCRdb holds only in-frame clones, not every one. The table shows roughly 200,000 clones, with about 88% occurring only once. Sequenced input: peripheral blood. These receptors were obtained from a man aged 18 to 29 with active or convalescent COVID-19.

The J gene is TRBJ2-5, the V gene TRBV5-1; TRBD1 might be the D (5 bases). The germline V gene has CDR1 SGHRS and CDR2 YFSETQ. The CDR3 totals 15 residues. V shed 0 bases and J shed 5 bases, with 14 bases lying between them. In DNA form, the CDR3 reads TGCGCCAGCAGCTTGGAATCCAGGGATCACGAGACCCAGTACTTC. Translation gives CASSLESRDHETQYF. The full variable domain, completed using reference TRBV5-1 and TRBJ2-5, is KAGVTQTPRYLIKTRGQQVTLSCSPISGHRSVSWYQQTPGQGLQFLFEYFSETQRNKGNFPGRFSGRQFSNSRSEMNVSTLELGDSALYLCASSLESRDHETQYFGPGTRLLVL.

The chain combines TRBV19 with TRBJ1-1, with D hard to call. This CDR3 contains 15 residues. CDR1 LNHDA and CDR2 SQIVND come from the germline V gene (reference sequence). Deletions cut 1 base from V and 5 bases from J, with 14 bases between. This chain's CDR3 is CASSIGESATTEAFF. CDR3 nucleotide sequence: TGTGCCAGTAGTATAGGAGAGTCTGCGACAACTGAAGCTTTCTTT.

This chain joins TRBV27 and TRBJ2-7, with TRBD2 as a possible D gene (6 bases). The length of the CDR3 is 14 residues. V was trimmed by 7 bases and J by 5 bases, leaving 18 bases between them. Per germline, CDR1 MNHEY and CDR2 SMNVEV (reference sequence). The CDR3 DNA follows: TGTGCCAGCACCCCCCGCGGGGCCCAGGACGAGCAGTACTTC. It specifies CASTPRGAQDEQYF.

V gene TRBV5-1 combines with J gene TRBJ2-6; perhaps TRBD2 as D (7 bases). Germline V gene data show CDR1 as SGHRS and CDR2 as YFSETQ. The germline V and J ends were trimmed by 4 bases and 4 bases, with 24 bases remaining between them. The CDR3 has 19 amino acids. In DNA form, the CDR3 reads TGCGCCAGCAGCGGGGGGCCCGGGGGGCGTTCTTCCGGGGCCAACGTCCTGACTTTC. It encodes CASSGGPGGRSSGANVLTF.

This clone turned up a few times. DNA for the CDR3: TGTGCCAGCAGTCCCCGGGGGGCTCCTAATTCACCCCTCCACTTT. It encodes CASSPRGAPNSPLHF. The chain is built from TRBV27 and TRBJ1-6; weak D call: TRBD1 (6 bases). Germline assignment: CDR1 MNHEY and CDR2 SMNVEV (reference sequence). The V end lost 5 bases, the J end lost 6 bases, and 14 bases lay between the germline ends. The CDR3 has 15 amino acids.

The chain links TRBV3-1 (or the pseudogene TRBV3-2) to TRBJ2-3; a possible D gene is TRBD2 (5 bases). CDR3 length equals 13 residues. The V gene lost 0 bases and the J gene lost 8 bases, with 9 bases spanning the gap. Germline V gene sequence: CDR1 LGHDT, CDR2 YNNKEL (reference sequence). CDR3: CASSQERAGTQYF. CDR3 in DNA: TGTGCCAGCAGCCAAGAACGTGCGGGTACGCAGTATTTT.

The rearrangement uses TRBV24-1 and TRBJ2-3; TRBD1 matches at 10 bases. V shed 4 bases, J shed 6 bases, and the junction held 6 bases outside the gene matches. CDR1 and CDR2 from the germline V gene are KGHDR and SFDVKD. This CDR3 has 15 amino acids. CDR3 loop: CATSDPGQGSDTQYF. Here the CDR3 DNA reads TGTGCCACCAGTGACCCGGGACAGGGGTCTGATACGCAGTATTTT.

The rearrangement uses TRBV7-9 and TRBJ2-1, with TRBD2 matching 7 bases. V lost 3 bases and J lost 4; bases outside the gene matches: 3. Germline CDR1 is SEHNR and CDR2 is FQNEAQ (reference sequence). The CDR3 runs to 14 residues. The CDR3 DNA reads TGTGCCAGCAGCTTGGCGGGAGCGTACAATGAGCAGTTCTTC. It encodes CASSLAGAYNEQFF.

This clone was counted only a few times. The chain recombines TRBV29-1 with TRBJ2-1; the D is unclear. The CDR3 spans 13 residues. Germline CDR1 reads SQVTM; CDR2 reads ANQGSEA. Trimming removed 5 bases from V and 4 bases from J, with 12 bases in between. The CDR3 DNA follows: TGCAGCGTTACCGACTCCTTATACAATGAGCAGTTCTTC. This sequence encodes CSVTDSLYNEQFF.

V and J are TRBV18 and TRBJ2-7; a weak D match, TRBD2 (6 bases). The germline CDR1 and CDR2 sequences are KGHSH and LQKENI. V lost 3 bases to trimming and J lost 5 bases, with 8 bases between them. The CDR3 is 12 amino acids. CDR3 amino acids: CASSPTSHEQYF. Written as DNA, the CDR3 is TGTGCCAGCTCACCGACTAGTCACGAGCAGTACTTC.

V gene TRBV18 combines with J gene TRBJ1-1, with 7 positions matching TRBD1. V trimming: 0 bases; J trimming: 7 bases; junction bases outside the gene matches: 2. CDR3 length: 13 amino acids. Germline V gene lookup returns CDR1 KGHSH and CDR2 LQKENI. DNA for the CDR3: TGTGCCAGCTCACCACCAGACAGGGTTGAAGCTTTCTTT. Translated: CASSPPDRVEAFF.

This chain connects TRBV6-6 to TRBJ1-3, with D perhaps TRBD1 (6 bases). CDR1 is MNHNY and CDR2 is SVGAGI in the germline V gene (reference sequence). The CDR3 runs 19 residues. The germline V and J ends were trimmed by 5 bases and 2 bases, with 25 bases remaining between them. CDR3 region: CASSRSGRQGTVPGNTIYF. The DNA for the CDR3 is TGTGCCAGCAGTCGATCCGGGAGGCAGGGGACTGTCCCTGGAAACACCATATATTTT.

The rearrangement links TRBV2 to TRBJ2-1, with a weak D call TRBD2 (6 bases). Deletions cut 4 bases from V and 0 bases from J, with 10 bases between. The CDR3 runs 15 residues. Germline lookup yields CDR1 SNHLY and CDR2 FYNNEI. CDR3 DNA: TGTGCCAGCAGTGTCGGGGGAAGCTCCTACAATGAGCAGTTCTTC. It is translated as CASSVGGSSYNEQFF. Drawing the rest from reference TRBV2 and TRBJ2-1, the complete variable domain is EPEVTQTPSHQVTQMGQEVILRCVPISNHLYFYWYRQILGQKVEFLVSFYNNEISEKSEIFDDQFSVERPDGSNFTLKIRSTKLEDSAMYFCASSVGGSSYNEQFFGPGTRLTVL.

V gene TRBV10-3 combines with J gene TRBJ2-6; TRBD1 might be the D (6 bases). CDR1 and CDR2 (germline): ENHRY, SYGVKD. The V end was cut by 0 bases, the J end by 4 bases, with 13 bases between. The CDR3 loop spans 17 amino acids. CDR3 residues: CAISESVPGDGANVLTF. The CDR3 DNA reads TGTGCCATCAGTGAGTCCGTACCAGGGGACGGGGCCAACGTCCTGACTTTC.

The CDR3 DNA reads TGTGCCAGCAGCCGGACGTTGACAGGCACCGGGGAGCTGTTTTTT. Amino acids: CASSRTLTGTGELFF. V is TRBV3-1 (or the pseudogene TRBV3-2) and J is TRBJ2-2, with a tentative D call TRBD1 (6 bases). The V gene's germline CDR1 is LGHDT and CDR2 YNNKEL (reference sequence). The V end lost 4 bases, the J end lost 4 bases, and 13 bases lay between the germline ends. The CDR3 is 15 residues long.

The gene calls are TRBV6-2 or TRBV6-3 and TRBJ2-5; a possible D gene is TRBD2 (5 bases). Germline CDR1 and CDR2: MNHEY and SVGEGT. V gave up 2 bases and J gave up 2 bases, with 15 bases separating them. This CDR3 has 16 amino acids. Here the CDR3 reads CASSYGTMGDQETQYF. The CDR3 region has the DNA TGTGCCAGCAGTTACGGCACGATGGGAGATCAAGAGACCCAGTACTTC.

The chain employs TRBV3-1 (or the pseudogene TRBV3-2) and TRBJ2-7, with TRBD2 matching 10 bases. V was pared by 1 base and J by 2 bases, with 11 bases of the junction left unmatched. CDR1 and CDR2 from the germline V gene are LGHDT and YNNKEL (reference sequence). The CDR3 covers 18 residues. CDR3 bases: TGTGCCAGCAGCCAAGGACGGTATAGGCTAGCGGGGGCCTACGAGCAGTACTTC. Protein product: CASSQGRYRLAGAYEQYF.

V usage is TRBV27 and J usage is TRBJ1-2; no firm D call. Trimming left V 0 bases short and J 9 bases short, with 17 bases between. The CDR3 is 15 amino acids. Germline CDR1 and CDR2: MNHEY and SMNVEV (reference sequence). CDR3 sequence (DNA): TGTGCCAGCAGTTTATCAGCAGGCCTCATACTTAGCTACACCTTC. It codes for CASSLSAGLILSYTF.

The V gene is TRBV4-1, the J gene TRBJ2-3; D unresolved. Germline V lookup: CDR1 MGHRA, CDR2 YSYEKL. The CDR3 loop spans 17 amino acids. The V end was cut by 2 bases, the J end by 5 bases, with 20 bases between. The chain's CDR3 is CASSQYEVLNFQDTQYF. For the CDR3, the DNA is TGCGCCAGCAGCCAATATGAGGTCCTGAACTTTCAAGATACGCAGTATTTT.

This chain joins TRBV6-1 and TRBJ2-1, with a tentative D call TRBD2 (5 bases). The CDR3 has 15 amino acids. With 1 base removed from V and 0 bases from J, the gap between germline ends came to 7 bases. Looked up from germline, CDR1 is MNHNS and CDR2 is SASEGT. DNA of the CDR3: TGTGCCAGCAGTGAAGTAGGGAGCTCCTACAATGAGCAGTTCTTC. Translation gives CASSEVGSSYNEQFF.

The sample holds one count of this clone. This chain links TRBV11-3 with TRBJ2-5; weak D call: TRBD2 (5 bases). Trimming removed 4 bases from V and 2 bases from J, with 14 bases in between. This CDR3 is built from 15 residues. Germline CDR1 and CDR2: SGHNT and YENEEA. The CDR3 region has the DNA TGTGCCAGCAGCTCCACACTGGGGAGTCAAGAGACCCAGTACTTC. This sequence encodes CASSSTLGSQETQYF.

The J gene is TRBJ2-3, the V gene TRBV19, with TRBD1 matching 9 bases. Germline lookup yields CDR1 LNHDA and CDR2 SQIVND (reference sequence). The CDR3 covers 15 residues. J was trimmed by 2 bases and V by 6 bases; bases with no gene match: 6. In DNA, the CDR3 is TGTGCCAGTAGCACCGGGACAGGGAACACAGATACGCAGTATTTT. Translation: CASSTGTGNTDTQYF.

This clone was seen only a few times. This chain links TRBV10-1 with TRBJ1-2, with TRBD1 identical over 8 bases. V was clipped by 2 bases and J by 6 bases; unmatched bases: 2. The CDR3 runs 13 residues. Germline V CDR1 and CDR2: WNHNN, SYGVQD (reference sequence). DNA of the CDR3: TGCGCCAGCAGTGAGACAGGGGGGGATGGCTACACCTTC. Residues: CASSETGGDGYTF.

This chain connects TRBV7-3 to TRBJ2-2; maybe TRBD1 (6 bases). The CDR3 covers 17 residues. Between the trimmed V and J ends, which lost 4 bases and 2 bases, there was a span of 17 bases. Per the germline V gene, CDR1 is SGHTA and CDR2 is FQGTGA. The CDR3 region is CASSSDSVRDNTGELFF. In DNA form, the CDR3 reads TGTGCCAGCAGCTCGGACAGTGTTCGCGATAACACCGGGGAGCTGTTTTTT.